The clone carrying this T cell receptor (beta chain) came up once. What it binds is unknown. This specimen belongs to a study of cytomegalovirus exposure and HLA in healthy donors. Study conclusions and caveats: Accounts indicate the classifier identified cytomegalovirus status with strong specificity and sensitivity.

Trimming pared 5 bases from V and 6 bases from J, leaving 17 bases between. Germline CDR1 reads LGHNA; CDR2 reads YNFKEQ. This CDR3 contains 14 residues. 60 Vbeta and 13 Jbeta primers were used in PCR. Some clones are missing from TCRdb's copy, which holds only in-frame ones; the method was immunoSEQ multiplex PCR. The table lists about 190,000 clones, 82% of them singletons. This clonotype originated in a woman younger than 35 in good health and CMV-seronegative. The sample comprised PBMCs. This chain links TRBV4-2 with TRBJ2-7, with D uncertain. CDR3: CASSARPAGAEQYF. The CDR3, as DNA: TGTGCCAGCAGCGCTCGGCCCGCAGGCGCCGAGCAGTACTTC.